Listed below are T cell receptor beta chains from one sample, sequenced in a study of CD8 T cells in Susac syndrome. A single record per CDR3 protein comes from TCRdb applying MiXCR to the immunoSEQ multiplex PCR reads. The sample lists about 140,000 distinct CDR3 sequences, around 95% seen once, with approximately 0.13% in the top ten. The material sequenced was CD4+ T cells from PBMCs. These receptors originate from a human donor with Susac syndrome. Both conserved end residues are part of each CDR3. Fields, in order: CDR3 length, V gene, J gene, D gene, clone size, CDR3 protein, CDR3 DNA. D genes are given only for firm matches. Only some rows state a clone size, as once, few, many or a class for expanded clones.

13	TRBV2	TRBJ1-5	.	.	CASREDNNQPQHF	TGTGCCAGCAGGGAAGATAACAATCAGCCCCAGCATTTT
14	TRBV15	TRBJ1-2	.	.	CATRVGDRTYGYTF	TGTGCCACCAGAGTAGGTGACAGGACCTATGGCTACACCTTC
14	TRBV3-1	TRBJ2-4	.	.	CASSQRGNKNIQYF	TGTGCCAGCAGCCAGAGGGGGAACAAAAACATTCAGTACTTC
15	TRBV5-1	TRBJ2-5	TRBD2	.	CASSGGTSVGETQYF	TGCGCCAGCAGCGGAGGGACTAGCGTAGGGGAGACCCAGTACTTC
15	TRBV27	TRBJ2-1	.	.	CASSFRNLLYNEQFF	TGTGCCAGCAGTTTCAGGAACCTCCTCTACAATGAGCAGTTCTTC
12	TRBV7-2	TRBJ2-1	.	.	CASSLRNNEQLF	TGTGCCAGCAGCCTACGGAACAATGAGCAGCTCTTC
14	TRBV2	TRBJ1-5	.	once	CASQRDGGAQPQHF	TGTGCCAGCCAGCGGGATGGGGGCGCTCAGCCCCAGCATTTT
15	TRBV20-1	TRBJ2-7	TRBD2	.	CSARDPGLANYEQYF	TGCAGTGCTAGAGATCCCGGACTAGCGAACTACGAGCAGTACTTC
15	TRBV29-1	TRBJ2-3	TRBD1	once	CSVDHRGRDTDTQYF	TGCAGCGTTGATCACAGGGGGCGCGACACAGATACGCAGTATTTT
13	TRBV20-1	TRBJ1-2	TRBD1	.	CSARTGQGKGYTF	TGCAGTGCTAGAACTGGACAGGGAAAAGGCTACACCTTC
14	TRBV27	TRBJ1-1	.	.	CASSLRGAHTEAFF	TGTGCCAGCAGTTTGCGGGGGGCGCACACTGAAGCTTTCTTT
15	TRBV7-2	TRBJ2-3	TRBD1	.	CASSFGTGGTDTQYF	TGTGCCAGCAGCTTTGGGACAGGGGGGACAGATACGCAGTATTTT
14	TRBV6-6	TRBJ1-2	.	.	CASSPRTGDYGYTF	TGTGCCAGCAGTCCCAGGACGGGGGACTATGGCTACACCTTC
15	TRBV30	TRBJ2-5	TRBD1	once	CAWSAGDRMRETQYF	TGTGCCTGGAGTGCGGGGGACAGGATGCGAGAGACCCAGTACTTC
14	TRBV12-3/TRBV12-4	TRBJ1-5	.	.	CASSFVEGNQPQHF	TGTGCCAGCAGTTTTGTGGAGGGTAATCAGCCCCAGCATTTT
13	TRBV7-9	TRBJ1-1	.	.	CASSQFQDTEAFF	TGTGCCAGCAGTCAGTTCCAGGACACTGAAGCTTTCTTT
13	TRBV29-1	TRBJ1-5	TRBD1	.	CSVARGRNQPQHF	TGCAGCGTTGCGAGGGGGCGGAATCAGCCCCAGCATTTT
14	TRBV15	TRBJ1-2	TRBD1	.	CATSNRDRYYGYTF	TGTGCCACCAGCAACCGGGACAGATATTATGGCTACACCTTC
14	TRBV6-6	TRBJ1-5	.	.	CASRVGGGDQPQHF	TGTGCCAGCCGAGTAGGGGGAGGGGATCAGCCCCAGCATTTT
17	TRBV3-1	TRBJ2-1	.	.	CASSQERQLGVSNEQFF	TGTGCCAGCAGCCAAGAGCGGCAGTTGGGGGTTTCCAATGAGCAGTTCTTC
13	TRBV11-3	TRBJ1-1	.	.	CASTPPGSTEAFF	TGTGCCAGCACCCCTCCTGGGAGCACTGAAGCTTTCTTT
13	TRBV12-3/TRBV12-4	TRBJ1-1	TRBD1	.	CASRTTGGTEAFF	TGTGCCAGCAGAACGACAGGGGGCACTGAAGCTTTCTTT